The clone carrying this TCR beta chain has a handful of counts. Second doses were pooled across both intervals (about 4 or about 12 weeks). This CDR3 spans 15 amino acids. Germline V lookup: CDR1 MDHEN, CDR2 SYDVKM. Between the trimmed V and J ends, which lost 2 bases and 4 bases, there was a span of 14 bases. The data are from a study of T cell responses to AZD1222 COVID-19 vaccine. Only in-frame clones appear in the TCRdb table, and some are missing; sequencing was by immunoSEQ multiplex PCR. The table lists tens of thousands of clones, roughly 89% of them singletons, with 9.3% in the top ten. The chain couples TRBV28 to TRBJ2-5; TRBD1 is a possible D gene (6 bases). The receptor's source is an adult who received the AZD1222 COVID-19 vaccine. This specimen consisted of peripheral blood, obtained 28 days after the second AZD1222 dose. CDR3 region: CASSLIQGRSETQYF. The CDR3 nucleotides read TGTGCCAGCAGTTTAATACAGGGTCGGTCAGAGACCCAGTACTTC. Supplemented by reference TRBV28 and TRBJ2-5, the full variable domain reads DVKVTQSSRYLVKRTGEKVFLECVQDMDHENMFWYRQDPGLGLRLIYFSYDVKMKEKGDIPEGYSVSREKKERFSLILESASTNQTSMYLCASSLIQGRSETQYFGPGTRLLVL.